This TCR beta chain is from a study of blood T cell repertoires in COVID-19. Looking at the study overall: From the United States, Italy and Spain came samples of acute and convalescent COVID-19. Nucleic acid was either cDNA or gDNA, and it came from T cells, B-cell-depleted T cells, or PBMCs.

Looked up from germline, CDR1 is LNHDA and CDR2 is SQIVND (reference sequence). The CDR3 is made up of 14 amino acids. V lost 5 bases and J lost 6, with 11 bases in between. The table lists this clone with a few counts. Original methodology: Amplification with reference gene primers provided the estimates of nucleated cell counts. The protocol was immunoSEQ multiplex PCR, while the TCRdb copy is restricted to in-frame clones and leaves out a portion. For V, J and clone size, that table is used; D and trimming come from the DNA. The sample lists about 180,000 clones; roughly 78% were seen once. V gene TRBV19 combines with J gene TRBJ1-6; no definite D call. Sequencing was performed on peripheral blood. The origin of this receptor is a man in his 70s with active or convalescent COVID-19. As DNA, the CDR3 is TGTGCCAGTAGTGATCGGGCGGGTAATTCACCCCTCCACTTT. It yields the protein CASSDRAGNSPLHF.